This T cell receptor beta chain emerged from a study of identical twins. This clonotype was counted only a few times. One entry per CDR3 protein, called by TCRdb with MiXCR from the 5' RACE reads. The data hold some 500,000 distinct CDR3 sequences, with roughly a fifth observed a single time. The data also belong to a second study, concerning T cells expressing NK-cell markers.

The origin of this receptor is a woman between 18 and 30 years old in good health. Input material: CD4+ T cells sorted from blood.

The CDR3 DNA follows: TGTGCCAGTTGCCTCGGACAGGGCTATAATGAAAAACTGTTTTTT. This gives the protein CASCLGQGYNEKLFF. V and J are TRBV19 and TRBJ1-4; 8 positions match TRBD1. The CDR3 extends over 15 amino acids. Germline CDR1 reads LNHDA; CDR2 reads SQIVND (reference sequence). V trimming: 8 bases; J trimming: 4 bases; junction bases outside the gene matches: 9. Looking up the rest from reference TRBV19 and TRBJ1-4 gives the full variable domain: DGGITQSPKYLFRKEGQNVTLSCEQNLNHDAMYWYRQDPGQGLRLIYYSQIVNDFQKGDIAEGYSVSREKKESFPLTVTSAQKNPTAFYLCASCLGQGYNEKLFFGSGTQLSVL.